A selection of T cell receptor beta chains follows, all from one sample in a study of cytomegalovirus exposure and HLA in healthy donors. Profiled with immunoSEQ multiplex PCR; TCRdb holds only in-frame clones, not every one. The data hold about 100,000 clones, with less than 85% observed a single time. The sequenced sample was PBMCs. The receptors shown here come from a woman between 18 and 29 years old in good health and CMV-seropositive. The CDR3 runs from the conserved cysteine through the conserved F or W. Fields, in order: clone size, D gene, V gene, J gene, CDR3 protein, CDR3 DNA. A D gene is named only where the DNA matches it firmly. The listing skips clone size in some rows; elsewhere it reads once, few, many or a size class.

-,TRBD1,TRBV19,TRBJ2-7,CASSDGTGAYEQYF,TGTGCCAGTAGTGACGGGACAGGCGCCTACGAGCAGTACTTC
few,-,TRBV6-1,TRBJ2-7,CASSAGSYEQYF,TGTGCCAGCAGTGCGGGAAGCTACGAGCAGTACTTC
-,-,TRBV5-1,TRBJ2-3,CASSLAGQLTDTQYF,TGCGCCAGCAGCTTGGCCGGACAGCTAACAGATACGCAGTATTTT
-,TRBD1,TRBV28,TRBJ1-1,CASSLFDRGNTEAFF,TGTGCCAGCAGTTTATTTGACAGGGGGAACACTGAAGCTTTCTTT
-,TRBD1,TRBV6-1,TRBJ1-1,CASRQQGGLNTEAFF,TGTGCCAGCAGGCAACAGGGGGGGTTGAACACTGAAGCTTTCTTT
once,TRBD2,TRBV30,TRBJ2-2,CAWTLGGAGELFF,TGTGCCTGGACACTTGGGGGGGCCGGGGAGCTGTTTTTT
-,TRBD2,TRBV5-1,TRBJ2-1,CASSPTGLAGSYNEQFF,TGCGCCAGCAGCCCTACAGGACTAGCGGGATCCTACAATGAGCAGTTCTTC
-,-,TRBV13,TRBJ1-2,CASSLLSGYTF,TGTGCCAGCAGCTTACTAAGCGGCTACACCTTC
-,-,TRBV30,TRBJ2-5,CAWSPKETQYF,TGTGCCTGGAGTCCAAAAGAGACCCAGTACTTC
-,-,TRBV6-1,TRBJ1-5,CASRSEELGGPQHF,TGTGCCAGCAGATCAGAGGAGCTTGGCGGGCCCCAGCATTTT
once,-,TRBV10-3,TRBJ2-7,CAISVSAGIHEQYF,TGTGCCATCAGTGTATCGGCAGGGATCCACGAGCAGTACTTC
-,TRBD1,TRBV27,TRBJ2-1,CASRQGAGEQFF,TGTGCCAGCAGACAGGGGGCGGGTGAGCAGTTCTTC
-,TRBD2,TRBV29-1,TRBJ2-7,CSAVAGWPYEQYF,TGCAGCGCAGTAGCGGGGTGGCCCTACGAGCAGTACTTC
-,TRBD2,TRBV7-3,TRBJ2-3,CASSLLGLAGDTQYF,TGTGCCAGCAGTCTACTCGGACTAGCGGGAGATACGCAGTATTTT
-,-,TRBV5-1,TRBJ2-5,CASSLGSGETQYF,TGCGCCAGCAGCTTGGGTAGCGGAGAGACCCAGTACTTC
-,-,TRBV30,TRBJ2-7,CAWSKTFYEQYF,TGTGCCTGGAGTAAGACTTTCTACGAGCAGTACTTC
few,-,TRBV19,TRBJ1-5,CASSIGGSLGQPQHF,TGTGCCAGTAGTATAGGGGGCAGTCTCGGTCAGCCCCAGCATTTT
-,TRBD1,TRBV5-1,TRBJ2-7,CASSLWQGASYEQYF,TGCGCCAGCAGCTTGTGGCAGGGGGCCTCCTACGAGCAGTACTTC
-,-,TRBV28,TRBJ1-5,CASSLSTTSNQPQHF,TGTGCCAGCAGTTTAAGCACCACTAGCAATCAGCCCCAGCATTTT
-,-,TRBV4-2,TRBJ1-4,CASSPQGDGEKLFF,TGTGCCAGCAGCCCGCAGGGTGACGGGGAAAAACTGTTTTTT
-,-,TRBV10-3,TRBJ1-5,CAISPYSNQPQHF,TGTGCCATCAGTCCGTATAGCAATCAGCCCCAGCATTTT
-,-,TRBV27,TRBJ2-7,CASRLTGGAYEQYF,TGTGCCAGCAGATTAACAGGGGGGGCGTACGAGCAGTACTTC
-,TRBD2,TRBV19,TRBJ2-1,CASGLAGGSYNEQFF,TGTGCCTCGGGACTAGCGGGTGGCTCCTACAATGAGCAGTTCTTC
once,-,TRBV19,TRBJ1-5,CASSRRGIVQPQHF,TGTGCCAGTAGCCGCCGGGGGATAGTACAGCCCCAGCATTTT
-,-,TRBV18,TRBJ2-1,CASSPRGGELDEQFF,TGTGCCAGCTCACCACGGGGCGGGGAGTTGGATGAGCAGTTCTTC
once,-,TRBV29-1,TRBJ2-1,CSVEGGRGEQFF,TGCAGCGTTGAGGGCGGCAGGGGTGAGCAGTTCTTC
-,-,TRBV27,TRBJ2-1,CASSLSEGINNEQFF,TGTGCCAGCAGTTTATCGGAGGGCATCAACAATGAGCAGTTCTTC
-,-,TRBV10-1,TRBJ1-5,CASSRERNSNQPQHF,TGCGCCAGCAGCCGCGAGAGGAATAGCAATCAGCCCCAGCATTTT
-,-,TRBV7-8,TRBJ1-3,CASSIRGAGNTIYF,TGTGCCAGCAGCATCCGCGGGGCTGGAAACACCATATATTTT
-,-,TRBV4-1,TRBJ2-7,CASSQGAGSSYEQYF,TGCGCCAGCAGCCAAGGGGCGGGTAGCTCCTACGAGCAGTACTTC
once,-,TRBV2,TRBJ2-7,CASSERGGRYEQYF,TGTGCCAGCAGTGAAAGGGGAGGACGGTACGAGCAGTACTTC
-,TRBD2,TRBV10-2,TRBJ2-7,CASSDPGLAGTWSSEQYF,TGCGCCAGCAGTGATCCGGGACTAGCGGGAACTTGGAGCTCCGAGCAGTACTTC
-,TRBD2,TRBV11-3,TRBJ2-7,CASSLDWTSGRAGEQYF,TGTGCCAGCAGCTTAGATTGGACCAGCGGGAGGGCCGGGGAGCAGTACTTC
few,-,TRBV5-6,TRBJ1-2,CASSWGLGTYGYTF,TGTGCCAGCAGCTGGGGTCTCGGGACATATGGCTACACCTTC
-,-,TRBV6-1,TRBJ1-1,CASSVGGAFF,TGTGCCAGCAGTGTCGGGGGAGCTTTCTTT
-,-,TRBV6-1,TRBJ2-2,CASSGAGTNTGELFF,TGTGCCAGCAGTGGGGCGGGAACGAACACCGGGGAGCTGTTTTTT
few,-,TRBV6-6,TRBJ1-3,CASSSRTRTSGNTIYF,TGTGCCAGCAGTTCGCGGACACGGACATCTGGAAACACCATATATTTT
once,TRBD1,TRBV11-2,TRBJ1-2,CASSLGTGLNYGYTF,TGTGCCAGCAGCTTAGGGACAGGGTTAAACTATGGCTACACCTTC
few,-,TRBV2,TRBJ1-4,CASSGGRSSTREKLFF,TGTGCCAGCAGTGGGGGGAGGTCTTCGACAAGGGAAAAACTGTTTTTT
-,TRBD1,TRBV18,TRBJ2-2,CASSPGQRKAGELFF,TGTGCCAGCTCACCGGGACAGAGGAAGGCCGGGGAGCTGTTTTTT
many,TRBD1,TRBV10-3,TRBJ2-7,CAISDWFGQGFYEQYF,TGTGCCATCAGTGATTGGTTCGGACAGGGCTTCTACGAGCAGTACTTC
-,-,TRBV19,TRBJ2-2,CASSMGAGITGELFF,TGTGCCAGTAGTATGGGGGCAGGGATCACCGGGGAGCTGTTTTTT
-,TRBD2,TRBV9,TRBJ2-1,CASSLGTSGSDNEQFF,TGTGCCAGCAGCCTTGGGACTAGCGGGAGCGACAATGAGCAGTTCTTC
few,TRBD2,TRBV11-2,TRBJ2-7,CASSFGLAGAWEQYF,TGTGCCAGCAGCTTTGGTCTAGCGGGGGCTTGGGAGCAGTACTTC
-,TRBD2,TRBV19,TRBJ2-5,CASTGLGYETQYF,TGTGCCAGTACAGGACTAGGCTATGAGACCCAGTACTTC
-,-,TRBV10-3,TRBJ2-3,CAISLTGPTDTQYF,TGTGCCATCAGCCTTACAGGTCCCACAGATACGCAGTATTTT
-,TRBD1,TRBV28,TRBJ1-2,CASSTGTGVVFVYGYTF,TGTGCCAGCAGCACCGGGACAGGGGTTGTATTCGTCTATGGCTACACCTTC
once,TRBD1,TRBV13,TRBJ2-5,CASSIIGQGGETQYF,TGTGCCAGCAGTATCATCGGACAGGGGGGAGAGACCCAGTACTTC